The rows below give T cell receptor beta chains drawn from one sample of a study of glioma-infiltrating T cells. Using its own MiXCR run on the multiplex PCR reads, TCRdb lists one record per CDR3 protein. This table holds roughly 130,000 distinct CDR3 sequences, about 22% found once. Sequencing was done on a sample of glioma tissue, nonneoplastic brain tissue, or PBMCs (not recorded which). The receptor source for this set is a human donor with low-grade glioma or glioblastoma, undergoing nonglioma brain surgery, or in good health (not recorded which). CDR3s include the opening cysteine and the closing phenylalanine or tryptophan. Each record gives: D gene, J gene, CDR3 length, V gene, clone size, CDR3 DNA, CDR3 protein. The D gene is left open where the match is weak. Expanded clones are given a class, and other clones once, few, many or no size at all.

.,TRBJ2-1,14,TRBV20-1,few,TGCAGTGCTAGAGATTGGTCCACCTACAATGAGCAGTTCTTC,CSARDWSTYNEQFF
TRBD1,TRBJ2-2,15,TRBV6-1,.,TGTGCCAGCAGGCTGACAGGGGCTCCCACCGGGGAGCTGTTTTTT,CASRLTGAPTGELFF
.,TRBJ1-4,16,TRBV6-1,.,TGTGCCAGCAGTGATCCCACGACAGCAACTAATGAAAAACTGTTTTTT,CASSDPTTATNEKLFF
TRBD2,TRBJ2-1,16,TRBV24-1,.,TGTGCCACCAGTGATGAGCGGGGGGGCCGGTACAATGAGCAGTTCTTC,CATSDERGGRYNEQFF
TRBD1,TRBJ2-4,14,TRBV7-2,.,TGTGCCAGCACCAACGACAGGGGGTCTGACATTCAGTACTTC,CASTNDRGSDIQYF
.,TRBJ1-6,14,TRBV29-1,.,TGCAGCGTTAGGGCCGCAGGGTACAATTCACCCCTCCACTTT,CSVRAAGYNSPLHF
TRBD1,TRBJ1-2,17,TRBV6-6,few,TGTGCCAGCAGTTACCCCGGACAGGGGGCTCTGTCGGATGGCTACACCTTC,CASSYPGQGALSDGYTF
.,TRBJ1-6,13,TRBV5-1,.,TGCGCCAGCAGCCCTACAGGGAGTTCACCCCTCCACTTT,CASSPTGSSPLHF
TRBD2,TRBJ2-3,17,TRBV6-1,few,TGTGCCAGCAGTAAACTAGCGGGGGGGCGGGGCACAGATACGCAGTATTTT,CASSKLAGGRGTDTQYF
TRBD1,TRBJ1-2,13,TRBV4-1,few,TGCGCCAGCCTCGGACAGGGTAACTATGGCTACACCTTC,CASLGQGNYGYTF
TRBD1,TRBJ2-1,14,TRBV28,few,TGTGCCAGCAGCCCGCAGGGGGCCTACAATGAGCAGTTCTTC,CASSPQGAYNEQFF
TRBD1,TRBJ2-5,13,TRBV20-1,.,TGCATTAAACAGGGGGCGGGGGTGGAGACCCAGTACTTC,CIKQGAGVETQYF
.,TRBJ1-2,13,TRBV28,.,TGTGCCAGCAGGGGGAACAGGGCCTATGGCTACACCTTC,CASRGNRAYGYTF
.,TRBJ2-1,17,TRBV15,few,TGTGCCACCAGCAGAGATTATGGGGGGGCGTTGGGCAATGAGCAGTTCTTC,CATSRDYGGALGNEQFF
TRBD1,TRBJ1-1,15,TRBV20-1,.,TGCAGTGCTAGAGATCCCGGACAGGGCCACACTGAAGCTTTCTTT,CSARDPGQGHTEAFF
.,TRBJ2-4,13,TRBV6-1,.,TGTGCCAGCATAGGTCCGGGCCTTAACATTCAGTACTTC,CASIGPGLNIQYF
TRBD1,TRBJ1-2,13,TRBV12-5,.,TGTGCTAGTGGGGTACAGGGGATCTATGGCTACACCTTC,CASGVQGIYGYTF
.,TRBJ2-3,14,TRBV7-3,few,TGTGCCAGCACGGACGGGGGTATCACAGATACGCAGTATTTT,CASTDGGITDTQYF
.,TRBJ2-5,15,TRBV24-1,.,TGTGCCACCAGTGATTTCGGGGGGCCCTCAGAGACCCAGTACTTC,CATSDFGGPSETQYF
.,TRBJ2-5,14,TRBV15,many,TGTGCCACCAGCAGAGATCGCCAGAAAGAGACCCAGTACTTC,CATSRDRQKETQYF
.,TRBJ2-3,14,TRBV20-1,many,TGCAGTGCGGCAACAGGGACCGCGACAGATACGCAGTATTTT,CSAATGTATDTQYF
TRBD2,TRBJ2-3,14,TRBV20-1,many,TGCAGTGTTGAGACTAGCCCGAGCACAGATACGCAGTATTTT,CSVETSPSTDTQYF
TRBD1,TRBJ2-6,15,TRBV14,.,TGTGCCAGCAGCCAACAGGGGGTCGGGGCCAACGTCCTGACTTTC,CASSQQGVGANVLTF
.,TRBJ1-2,13,TRBV6-1,.,TGTGCCAGCAGTGAAGCGCCCCGGGCCTCCTACACCTTC,CASSEAPRASYTF
TRBD1,TRBJ1-5,15,TRBV19,.,TGTGCCACCTCTCGCGGGACAGGGGGCAATCAGCCCCAGCATTTT,CATSRGTGGNQPQHF
TRBD1,TRBJ1-2,14,TRBV5-4,.,TGTGCCAGCAGCTTGGCGGCAGGGGGCCATGGCTACACCTTC,CASSLAAGGHGYTF
TRBD2,TRBJ2-4,14,TRBV20-1,few,TGCAGTGCCCCAATTCGGGGGGTGGGAAACATTCAGTACTTC,CSAPIRGVGNIQYF
.,TRBJ1-1,13,TRBV16,.,TGTGCCAGCAGTCCCGACCCGGGCGAAAGGTCTTTCTTT,CASSPDPGERSFF
TRBD1,TRBJ2-2,15,TRBV5-1,.,TGCGCCAGCAGCGAGAGGGGGCCTACGACCGGGGAGCTGTTTTTT,CASSERGPTTGELFF
TRBD1,TRBJ2-5,10,TRBV2,.,TGTGCCAGCAGGGAGACAGGGAGGTACTTC,CASRETGRYF
.,TRBJ2-2,15,TRBV24-1,few,TGTGCCACCAGTACTCAGGTACCGAACACCGGGGAGCTGTTTTTT,CATSTQVPNTGELFF
TRBD2,TRBJ2-2,16,TRBV7-9,.,TGTGCCAGCAGCTTCCCGGCGACTAGCAGTTCCGGGGAGCTGTTTTTT,CASSFPATSSSGELFF
TRBD2,TRBJ2-1,15,TRBV19,.,TGTGCCAGTTCGGACGGGGGGGGATCCTACAATGAGCAGTTCTTC,CASSDGGGSYNEQFF
TRBD1,TRBJ2-3,14,TRBV6-5,.,TGTGCCAGCAGTCACAGGGGGCCATGGGATACGCAGTATTTT,CASSHRGPWDTQYF
.,TRBJ1-3,16,TRBV27,.,TGTGCCAGCAGTTTTACCCGGCAGGACTCTGGAAACACCATATATTTT,CASSFTRQDSGNTIYF
TRBD1,TRBJ1-5,15,TRBV24-1,few,TGTGCCACCAGTGGAGGGGGACAGGGCAATCAGCCCCAGCATTTT,CATSGGGQGNQPQHF
.,TRBJ2-6,13,TRBV27,.,TGTGCCGCCAGGGGTTACGGGGCCAACGTCCTGACTTTC,CAARGYGANVLTF
TRBD1,TRBJ2-6,15,TRBV7-2,.,TGTGCCAGCAGCGACACAGGGGACGGGGCCAACGTCCTGACTTTC,CASSDTGDGANVLTF
.,TRBJ1-1,11,TRBV28,few,TGTGCCAGTGAGGTGAACACTGAAGCTTTCTTT,CASEVNTEAFF
TRBD1,TRBJ2-1,15,TRBV6-1,.,TGTGCCAGCAGCGATCTGGGGACAGGGAACTACGAGCAGTTCTTC,CASSDLGTGNYEQFF
TRBD2,TRBJ2-1,17,TRBV27,few,TGTGCCAGCAGCGGGACTAGCGGGGCCCCCTGGCTCGATGAGCAGTTCTTC,CASSGTSGAPWLDEQFF
TRBD2,TRBJ2-1,16,TRBV5-1,once,TGCGCCAGCAGCTACTCTTCGGGGGGGCTCTACAATGAGCAGTTCTTC,CASSYSSGGLYNEQFF
.,TRBJ1-4,16,TRBV12-3/TRBV12-4,.,TGTGCCAGCAGTTCAGGGATAGTTGCAACTAATGAAAAACTGTTTTTT,CASSSGIVATNEKLFF
TRBD2,TRBJ2-5,14,TRBV6-1,few,TGTGCCAGCAGGCGAAGCGGGAGCGGGGAGACCCAGTACTTC,CASRRSGSGETQYF
TRBD1,TRBJ1-3,16,TRBV28,many,TGTGCCAGCAGTTTAGACAGGGGAGGCGCTGGAAACACCATATATTTT,CASSLDRGGAGNTIYF
.,TRBJ1-2,12,TRBV10-3,many,TGTGCCATCAGTGAGGACAGCCCAGGGGTCACCTTC,CAISEDSPGVTF
TRBD1,TRBJ2-3,14,TRBV28,.,TGTGCCGGCAGCCTGACAGGGCAAGAAGATACGCAGTATTTT,CAGSLTGQEDTQYF
.,TRBJ1-2,18,TRBV19,.,TGTGCCAGTAGTATTTCGCGGCTCAGGTTAGGGGCTAACTATGGCTACACCTTC,CASSISRLRLGANYGYTF
.,TRBJ2-3,15,TRBV20-1,.,TGCAGTGCTAGAGATGGGCGACAATACACAGATACGCAGTATTTT,CSARDGRQYTDTQYF
.,TRBJ2-5,14,TRBV27,.,TGTGCCAGCAAATCCCAGGGCTCCTACAATGAGCAGTACTTC,CASKSQGSYNEQYF
.,TRBJ2-2,15,TRBV27,many,TGTGCCAGCAGTTTTCTAGACGCGAACACCGGGGAGCTGTTTTTT,CASSFLDANTGELFF
TRBD2,TRBJ2-1,11,TRBV12-3/TRBV12-4,.,TGTGCCAGCACCACTAGCGGGGAGCAGTTCTTC,CASTTSGEQFF
TRBD1,TRBJ2-5,15,TRBV6-1,few,TGTGCCATCAGTGGTGGACAGGGTTTGGGCGAGACCCAGTACTTC,CAISGGQGLGETQYF
.,TRBJ2-3,14,TRBV27,many,TGTGCCAGCAGTTCACGGACGTACACAGATACGCAGTATTTT,CASSSRTYTDTQYF
.,TRBJ1-3,11,TRBV11-3,.,TGTGCCAGCACCTCCTCGGACACCATATATTTT,CASTSSDTIYF
.,TRBJ2-2,14,TRBV7-9,few,TGTGCCAGCAGCTTAGAGTCCAACACCGGGGAGCTGTTTTTT,CASSLESNTGELFF
.,TRBJ2-3,20,TRBV24-1,.,TGTGCCACGAACCGTTATGGGGTTGCGGATTTCGGCACCGGACTAGATACGCAGTATTTT,CATNRYGVADFGTGLDTQYF
.,TRBJ2-1,18,TRBV6-7,few,TGTGCCAGCAGTTACTCAAGCAGGTCAGACGGATCCTACAATGAGCAGTTCTTC,CASSYSSRSDGSYNEQFF
.,TRBJ1-5,11,TRBV7-6,few,TGTGCCAGCTGGGGGGGTCAGCCCCAGCATTTT,CASWGGQPQHF
.,TRBJ1-6,15,TRBV20-1,many,TGCAGTGCCCGGGGTTGGGGACAATATAATTCACCCCTCCACTTT,CSARGWGQYNSPLHF